One and the same sample provided the 19 T cell receptor beta chains below, sequenced in a study of blood T cells in healthy people across ages (dated by TCRdb to 2013 to 2016). Libraries came from 5' RACE. The sequencer was an Illumina HiSeq 2500. The second PCR ran for about 6 to 11 cycles and used a J-beta primer mix along with a sample-barcoded 5' primer. The raw public reads went through TCRdb reprocessing: fastp at Q25, MiXCR clone calling, in-frame beta chains kept. Rows with a matching CDR3 protein are joined into one entry that keeps the most common DNA and genes. The sample table contains about 1.6 million distinct CDR3 sequences; only one count was recorded for about 35% of them. Over 9% of the sample is taken by the ten largest. Source material: blood. The source is a woman aged 25 to 45 in good health.

This clonotype showed up just a few times. The chain carries TRBV20-1 and TRBJ1-2, with 12 bases fitting TRBD1. CDR3 length equals 14 residues. J gave up 8 bases and V 4 bases, and 8 bases lay outside the gene matches. Germline V gives CDR1 DFQATT, CDR2 SNEGSKA (reference sequence). CDR3 region: CSAKRDRGPRGYTF. In nucleotides, the CDR3 is TGCAGTGCTAAAAGGGACAGGGGGCCCCGGGGCTACACCTTC.

The chain combines TRBV11-2 with TRBJ2-1, with TRBD2 identical over 7 bases. The CDR3 sequence is 15 residues long. The germline V gene encodes CDR1 SGHAT and CDR2 FQNNGV. V trimming: 2 bases; J trimming: 5 bases; junction bases outside the gene matches: 6. The CDR3 nucleotides are TGTGCCAGCAGCTTATTTGGGGGGAGGGACAATGAGCAGTTCTTC. It specifies CASSLFGGRDNEQFF. The full variable domain, with the rest looked up from reference TRBV11-2 and TRBJ2-1, is EAGVAQSPRYKIIEKRQSVAFWCNPISGHATLYWYQQILGQGPKLLIQFQNNGVVDDSQLPKDRFSAERLKGVDSTLKIQPAKLEDSAVYLCASSLFGGRDNEQFFGPGTRLTVL.

The chain links TRBV4-2 to TRBJ2-3; 8 bases map to TRBD2. There are 19 residues in the CDR3. Per the germline V gene, CDR1 is LGHNA and CDR2 is YNFKEQ. The V and J ends lost 4 bases and 1 base, in that order; junction bases with no gene match: 16. The CDR3 protein is CASSLLPGTSGVGTDTQYF. DNA for the CDR3: TGTGCCAGCAGCCTTCTACCCGGGACTAGTGGCGTGGGCACAGATACGCAGTATTTT.

The V gene is TRBV3-1, the J gene TRBJ2-3; 7 bases agree with TRBD2. The junction had 6 bases not matched to a gene; V was cut back by 4 bases and J by 2 bases. Germline V CDR1 and CDR2: LGHDT, YNNKEL (reference sequence). The CDR3 totals 15 residues. The CDR3 reads CASSPGGTVTDTQYF. In DNA form, the CDR3 reads TGTGCCAGCAGCCCCGGGGGGACGGTCACAGATACGCAGTATTTT.

This chain joins TRBV20-1 and TRBJ2-3, with TRBD2 matching 12 bases. The CDR3 consists of 18 residues. CDR1 and CDR2 (germline): DFQATT, SNEGSKA (reference sequence). V gave up 5 bases and J gave up 6 bases; unmatched junction bases: 18. CDR3 in amino acids: CSAGRRLAGAPPRDTQYF. CDR3 nucleotides: TGCAGTGCTGGGCGGAGACTAGCGGGGGCGCCGCCCAGGGATACGCAGTATTTT.

The gene calls are TRBV20-1 and TRBJ2-7; 15 bases map to TRBD2. V was clipped by 1 base and J by 6 bases; unmatched bases: 4. The CDR3 contains 15 residues. Germline V CDR1 and CDR2: DFQATT, SNEGSKA (reference sequence). CDR3 amino acids: CSARGTSGGAGEQYF. The CDR3 nucleotides are TGCAGTGCTAGAGGGACTAGCGGGGGGGCCGGCGAGCAGTACTTC.

In this sample, this clonotype turned up once. The V gene is TRBV7-3, the J gene TRBJ2-2; a possible D gene is TRBD1 (6 bases). The CDR3 totals 16 residues. From germline, CDR1 is SGHTA and CDR2 FQGTGA. V was clipped by 5 bases and J by 3 bases, with 16 bases between them. In DNA, the CDR3 is TGTGCCAGCAGCCCTGACAGGTTGGCGGACACCGGGGAGCTGTTTTTT. This codes for CASSPDRLADTGELFF.

This chain connects TRBV27 to TRBJ2-1; tentatively, D is TRBD1 (5 bases). TRBJ2-7 matches the DNA end more closely, so the J call is doubtful. The V gene's germline CDR1 is MNHEY and CDR2 SMNVEV (reference sequence). The CDR3 sequence is 15 residues long. The CDR3 DNA follows: TGTGCCAGCAGTTCTCATCAGGGCAACTACAATGAGCAGTACTTC. Encoded protein: CASSSHQGNYNEQYF.

This clonotype was picked up many times. The gene calls are TRBV10-3 and TRBJ2-5; 7 bases agree with TRBD1. The CDR3 is 14 residues long. The germline V gene has CDR1 ENHRY and CDR2 SYGVKD. V was clipped by 10 bases and J by 2 bases; unmatched bases: 10. CDR3 nucleotide sequence: TGTGCCACTGAGACAGGGAGAAGGCAAGAGACCCAGTACTTC. This codes for CATETGRRQETQYF.

This chain uses TRBV20-1 with TRBJ1-1; D may be TRBD1 (5 bases). This CDR3 contains 15 residues. The V gene's germline CDR1 is DFQATT and CDR2 SNEGSKA (reference sequence). Trimming removed 0 bases from V and 4 bases from J, with 15 bases in between. The CDR3 DNA reads TGCAGTGCTAGAGATATTCGCAGGGTGGTCACTGAAGCTTTCTTT. Translated: CSARDIRRVVTEAFF.

The sample holds a few counts of this clonotype. This sequence joins TRBV21-1 and TRBJ2-1; the D call TRBD1 from the table was never checked on the DNA. TRBV21-1 is a documented pseudogene. The CDR3 is 18 residues long. In nucleotides, the CDR3 is TGTGCCAGCAGCAAAAGTCACTCGGTGGGGCAATCGTACAATGAGCAGTTCTTC. Protein product: CASSKSHSVGQSYNEQFF.

This chain uses TRBV12-3 or TRBV12-4 with TRBJ1-4, with 9 bases lining up with TRBD1. The CDR3 consists of 14 residues. V was clipped by 6 bases and J by 7 bases; unmatched bases: 6. CDR3 loop: CASRKQGAGEKLFF. CDR3 bases: TGTGCCAGCAGAAAACAGGGGGCTGGTGAAAAACTGTTTTTT.

The J gene is TRBJ1-6, the V gene TRBV7-3, with 7 bases matching TRBD1. The germline V gene encodes CDR1 SGHTA and CDR2 FQGTGA. The CDR3 sequence is 16 residues long. Germline trimming cut 4 bases from V and 6 bases from J; bases unmatched to any gene: 9. CDR3 amino acids: CASSSTGVLSNSPLHF. CDR3 sequence (DNA): TGTGCCAGCAGCTCCACAGGGGTTTTAAGTAATTCACCCCTCCACTTT. Looking up the rest from reference TRBV7-3 and TRBJ1-6 gives the full variable domain: GAGVSQTPSNKVTEKGKYVELRCDPISGHTALYWYRQSLGQGPEFLIYFQGTGAADDSGLPNDRFFAVRPEGSVSTLKIQRTERGDSAVYLCASSSTGVLSNSPLHFGNGTRLTVT.

The table lists this clonotype with a few counts. The chain recombines TRBV4-1 with TRBJ2-7; 7 bases agree with TRBD2. Germline assignment: CDR1 MGHRA and CDR2 YSYEKL. CDR3 size: 16 residues. The ends lost 0 bases at V and 6 bases at J; junction bases unmatched: 11. The CDR3 region has the DNA TGCGCCAGCAGCCAAGACCCCGGACTAGTTTTATCCGAGCAGTACTTC. Protein product: CASSQDPGLVLSEQYF.

This clonotype showed up just a few times. The chain links TRBV18 to TRBJ2-7; TRBD2 matches 7 bases. J gave up 9 bases and V 8 bases, and 10 bases lay outside the gene matches. The CDR3 consists of 12 residues. CDR1 is KGHSH, CDR2 LQKENI, per germline. The CDR3: CASSQEWGGQYF. The CDR3 DNA follows: TGTGCCAGCAGCCAAGAGTGGGGGGGGCAGTACTTC.

Notes on this clonotype: This may be a read error, as it is one base from a much larger clone. CDR3 amino acids: CSARDPASLSTDTQYF. DNA for the CDR3: TGCAGTGCTAGAGATCCGGCTTCTTTGAGCACAGATACGCAGTATTTT. V and J are TRBV20-1 and TRBJ2-3; D call uncertain. V lost 0 bases, J lost 0 bases, and 13 bases lay in between. The CDR3 consists of 16 residues. Germline assignment: CDR1 DFQATT and CDR2 SNEGSKA (reference sequence).

This clonotype was detected only a few times. The chain combines TRBV10-3 with TRBJ1-6; a weak D match, TRBD1 (5 bases). Per the germline V gene, CDR1 is ENHRY and CDR2 is SYGVKD. Trimming stripped 4 bases from V and 10 bases from J, with 11 bases between. The CDR3 totals 13 residues. CDR3 coding DNA: TGTGCCATCAGTGCTGGCAGGACATCACCCCTCCACTTT. This gives the protein CAISAGRTSPLHF.

This clonotype was seen a few times. This rearrangement joins TRBV20-1 to TRBJ2-2; D is unclear. Germline CDR1 DFQATT, CDR2 SNEGSKA (reference sequence). Between the trimmed V and J ends, which lost 2 bases and 2 bases, there was a span of 12 bases. This CDR3 contains 15 residues. CDR3 amino acids: CSARRSPANTGELFF. The DNA for the CDR3 is TGCAGTGCTAGAAGGTCCCCGGCTAACACCGGGGAGCTGTTTTTT.

The CDR3 nucleotides read TGTGCCAGCAGCCAAGAGCCGTTGCTAGGGGCAGACGGCTACACCTTC. The encoded protein is CASSQEPLLGADGYTF. This rearrangement joins TRBV7-9 to TRBJ1-2; a possible D gene is TRBD1 (5 bases). This CDR3 comprises 16 residues. From germline, CDR1 is SEHNR and CDR2 FQNEAQ (reference sequence). V lost 5 bases to trimming and J lost 8 bases, with 24 bases between them.